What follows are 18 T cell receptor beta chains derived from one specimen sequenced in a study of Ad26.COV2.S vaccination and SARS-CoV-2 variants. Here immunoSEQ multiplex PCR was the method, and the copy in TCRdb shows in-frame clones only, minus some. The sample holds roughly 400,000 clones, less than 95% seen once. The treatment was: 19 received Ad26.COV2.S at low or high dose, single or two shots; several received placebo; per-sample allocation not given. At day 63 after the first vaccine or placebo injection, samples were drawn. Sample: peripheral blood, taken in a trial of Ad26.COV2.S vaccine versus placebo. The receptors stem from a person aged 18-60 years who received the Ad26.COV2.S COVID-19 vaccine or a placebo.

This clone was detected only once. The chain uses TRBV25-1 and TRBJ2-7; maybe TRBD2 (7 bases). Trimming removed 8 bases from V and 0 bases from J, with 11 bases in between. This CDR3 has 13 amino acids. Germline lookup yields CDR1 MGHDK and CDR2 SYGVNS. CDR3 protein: CASGGAGSYEQYF. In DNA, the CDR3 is TGTGCCAGCGGGGGGGCGGGCTCCTACGAGCAGTACTTC.

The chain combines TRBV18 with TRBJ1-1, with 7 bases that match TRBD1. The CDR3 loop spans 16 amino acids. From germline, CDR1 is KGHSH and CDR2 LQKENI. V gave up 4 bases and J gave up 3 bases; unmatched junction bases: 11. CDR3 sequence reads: CASSRRRDSTDTEAFF. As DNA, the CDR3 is TGTGCCAGCTCACGCCGTAGGGACAGTACCGACACTGAAGCTTTCTTT.

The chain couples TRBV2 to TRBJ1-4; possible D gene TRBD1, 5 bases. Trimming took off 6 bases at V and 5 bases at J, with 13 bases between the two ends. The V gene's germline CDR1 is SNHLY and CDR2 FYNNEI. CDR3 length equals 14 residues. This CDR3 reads CASRRDGVNEKLFF. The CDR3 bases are TGTGCCAGCAGGAGGGACGGAGTAAATGAAAAACTGTTTTTT. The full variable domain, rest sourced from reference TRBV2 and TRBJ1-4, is EPEVTQTPSHQVTQMGQEVILRCVPISNHLYFYWYRQILGQKVEFLVSFYNNEISEKSEIFDDQFSVERPDGSNFTLKIRSTKLEDSAMYFCASRRDGVNEKLFFGSGTQLSVL.

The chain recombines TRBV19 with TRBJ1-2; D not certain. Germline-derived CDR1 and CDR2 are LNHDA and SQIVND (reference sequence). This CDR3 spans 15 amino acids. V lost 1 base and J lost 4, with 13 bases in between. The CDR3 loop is CASSIVPGLTYGYTF. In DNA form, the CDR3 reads TGTGCCAGTAGTATAGTACCGGGGTTAACCTATGGCTACACCTTC.

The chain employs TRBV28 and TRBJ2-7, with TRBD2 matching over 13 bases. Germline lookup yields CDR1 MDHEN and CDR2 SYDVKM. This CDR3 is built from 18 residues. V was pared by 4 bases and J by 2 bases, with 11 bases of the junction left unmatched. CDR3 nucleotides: TGTGCCAGCAGTTCCCTACTAGCGGGAGGGCCTACAGCCTACGAGCAGTACTTC. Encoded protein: CASSSLLAGGPTAYEQYF.

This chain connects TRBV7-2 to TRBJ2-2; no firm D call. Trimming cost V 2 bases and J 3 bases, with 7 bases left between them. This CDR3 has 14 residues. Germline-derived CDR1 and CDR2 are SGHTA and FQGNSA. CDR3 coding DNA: TGTGCCAGCAGCTTACAGGACCACACCGGGGAGCTGTTTTTT. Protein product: CASSLQDHTGELFF.

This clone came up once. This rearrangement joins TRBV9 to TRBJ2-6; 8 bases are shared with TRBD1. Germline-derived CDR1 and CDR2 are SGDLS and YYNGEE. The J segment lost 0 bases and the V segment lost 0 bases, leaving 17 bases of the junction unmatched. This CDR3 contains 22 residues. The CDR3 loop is CASSVGPPGQGGIDSGANVLTF. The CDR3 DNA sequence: TGTGCCAGCAGCGTAGGGCCCCCTGGACAGGGAGGAATTGACTCTGGGGCCAACGTCCTGACTTTC.

The CDR3 DNA sequence: TGTGCCAGCGGGGACAGCAAGAATGAAAAACTGTTTTTT. Its protein product is CASGDSKNEKLFF. The V gene is TRBV5-6, the J gene TRBJ1-4; TRBD1 matches 7 bases. This CDR3 spans 13 amino acids. V was pared by 7 bases and J by 5 bases, with 5 bases of the junction left unmatched. Germline CDR1 reads SGHDT; CDR2 reads YYEEEE. Full variable domain (missing parts from reference TRBV5-6 and TRBJ1-4): DAGVTQSPTHLIKTRGQQVTLRCSPKSGHDTVSWYQQALGQGPQFIFQYYEEEERQRGNFPDRFSGHQFPNYSSELNVNALLLGDSALYLCASGDSKNEKLFFGSGTQLSVL.

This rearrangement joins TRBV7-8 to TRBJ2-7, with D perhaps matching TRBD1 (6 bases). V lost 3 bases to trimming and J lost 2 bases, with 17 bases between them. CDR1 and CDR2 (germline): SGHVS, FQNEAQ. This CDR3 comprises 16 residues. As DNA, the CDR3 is TGTGCCAGCAGCTTGGGGGCCGGGACCCGGACCTACGAGCAGTACTTC. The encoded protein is CASSLGAGTRTYEQYF.

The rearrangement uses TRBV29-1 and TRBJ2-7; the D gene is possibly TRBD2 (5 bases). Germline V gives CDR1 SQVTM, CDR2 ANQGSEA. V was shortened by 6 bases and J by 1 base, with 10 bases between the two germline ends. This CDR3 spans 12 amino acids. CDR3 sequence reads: CSVDEGSYEQYF. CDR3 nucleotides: TGCAGCGTCGACGAGGGTTCCTACGAGCAGTACTTC.

CDR3 sequence (DNA): TGTGCCTGGAGTGGCCAGGGTTATAGCAATCAGCCCCAGCATTTT. Translated: CAWSGQGYSNQPQHF. This chain connects TRBV30 to TRBJ1-5; perhaps TRBD1 as D (5 bases). Germline V CDR1 and CDR2: GTSNPN, SVGIG (reference sequence). The CDR3 has 15 amino acids. V lost 1 base and J 0 bases, leaving 10 bases between the germline ends.

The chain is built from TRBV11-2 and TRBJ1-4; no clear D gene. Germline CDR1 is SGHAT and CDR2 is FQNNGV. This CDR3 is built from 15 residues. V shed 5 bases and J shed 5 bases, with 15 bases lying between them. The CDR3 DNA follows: TGTGCCAGCAGCCTCTTTCTAGACCCCAATGAAAAACTGTTTTTT. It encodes CASSLFLDPNEKLFF.

Here the CDR3 DNA reads TGTGCCAGCAGTGCGGGGTACGCCACCGGGGAGCTGTTTTTT. It encodes CASSAGYATGELFF. The chain combines TRBV6-4 with TRBJ2-2; tentative D call: TRBD2 (5 bases). The V gene's germline CDR1 is MRHNA and CDR2 SNTAGT. The germline V and J ends were trimmed by 4 bases and 4 bases, with 10 bases remaining between them. This CDR3 comprises 14 residues.

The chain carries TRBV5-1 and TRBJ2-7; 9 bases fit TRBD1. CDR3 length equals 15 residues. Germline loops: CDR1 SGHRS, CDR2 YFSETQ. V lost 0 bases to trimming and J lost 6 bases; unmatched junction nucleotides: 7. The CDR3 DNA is TGCGCCAGCAGCTTGGTCGGGACAGGGTTCTCCGAGCAGTACTTC. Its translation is CASSLVGTGFSEQYF.

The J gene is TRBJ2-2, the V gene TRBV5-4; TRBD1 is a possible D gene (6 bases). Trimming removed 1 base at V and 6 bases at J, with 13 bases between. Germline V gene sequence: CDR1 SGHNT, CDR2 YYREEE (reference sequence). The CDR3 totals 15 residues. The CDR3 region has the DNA TGTGCCAGCAGCTTGTTACAGGGTATCGCCGGGGAGCTGTTTTTT. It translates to CASSLLQGIAGELFF.

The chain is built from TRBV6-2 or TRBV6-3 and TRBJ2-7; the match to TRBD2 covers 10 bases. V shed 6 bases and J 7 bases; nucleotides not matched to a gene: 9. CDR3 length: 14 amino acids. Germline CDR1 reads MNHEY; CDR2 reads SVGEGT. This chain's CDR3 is CASSHLAGEGEQYF. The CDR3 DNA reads TGTGCCAGCAGCCACCTAGCGGGAGAGGGTGAGCAGTACTTC.

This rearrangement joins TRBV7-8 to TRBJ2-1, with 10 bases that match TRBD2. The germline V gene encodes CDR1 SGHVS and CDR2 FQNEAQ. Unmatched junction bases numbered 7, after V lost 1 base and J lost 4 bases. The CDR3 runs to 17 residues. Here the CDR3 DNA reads TGTGCCAGCAGCTTAGGCCGACTAGCGGGTGAATACAATGAGCAGTTCTTC. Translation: CASSLGRLAGEYNEQFF.

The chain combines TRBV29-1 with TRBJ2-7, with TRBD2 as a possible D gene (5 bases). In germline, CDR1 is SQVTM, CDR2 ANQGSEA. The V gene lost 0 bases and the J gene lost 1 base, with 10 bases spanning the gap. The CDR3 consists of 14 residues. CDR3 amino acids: CSVEEDFLSYEQYF. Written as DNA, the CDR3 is TGCAGCGTTGAAGAGGACTTTCTATCCTACGAGCAGTACTTC.